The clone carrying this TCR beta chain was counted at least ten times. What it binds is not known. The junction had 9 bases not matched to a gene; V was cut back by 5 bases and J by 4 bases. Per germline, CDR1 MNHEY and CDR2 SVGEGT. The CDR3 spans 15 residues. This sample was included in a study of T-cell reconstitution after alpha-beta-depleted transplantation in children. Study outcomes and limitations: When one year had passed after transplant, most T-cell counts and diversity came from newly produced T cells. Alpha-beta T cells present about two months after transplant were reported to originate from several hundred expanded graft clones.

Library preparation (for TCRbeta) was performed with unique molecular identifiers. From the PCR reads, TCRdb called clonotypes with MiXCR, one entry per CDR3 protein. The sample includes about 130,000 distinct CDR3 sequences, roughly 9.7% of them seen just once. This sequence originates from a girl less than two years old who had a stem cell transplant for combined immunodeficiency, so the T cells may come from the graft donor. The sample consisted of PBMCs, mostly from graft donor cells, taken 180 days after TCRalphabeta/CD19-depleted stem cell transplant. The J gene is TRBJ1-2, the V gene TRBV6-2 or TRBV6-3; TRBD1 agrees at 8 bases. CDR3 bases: TGTGCCAGCAGTCACATTTGGGACAGGCTCTATGGCTACACCTTC. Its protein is CASSHIWDRLYGYTF.